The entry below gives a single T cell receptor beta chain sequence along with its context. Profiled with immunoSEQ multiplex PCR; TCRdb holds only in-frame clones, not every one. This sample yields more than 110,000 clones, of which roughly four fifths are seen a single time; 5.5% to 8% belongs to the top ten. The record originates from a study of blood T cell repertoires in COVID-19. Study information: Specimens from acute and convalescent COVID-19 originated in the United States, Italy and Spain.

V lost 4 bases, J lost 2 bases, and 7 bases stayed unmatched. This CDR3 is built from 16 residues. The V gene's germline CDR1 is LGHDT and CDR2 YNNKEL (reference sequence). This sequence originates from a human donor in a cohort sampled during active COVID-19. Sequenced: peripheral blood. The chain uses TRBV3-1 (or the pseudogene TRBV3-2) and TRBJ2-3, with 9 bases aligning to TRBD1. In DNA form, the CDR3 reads TGTGCCAGCAGCCCCACCGGGACAGGGTACACAGATACGCAGTATTTT. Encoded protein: CASSPTGTGYTDTQYF.